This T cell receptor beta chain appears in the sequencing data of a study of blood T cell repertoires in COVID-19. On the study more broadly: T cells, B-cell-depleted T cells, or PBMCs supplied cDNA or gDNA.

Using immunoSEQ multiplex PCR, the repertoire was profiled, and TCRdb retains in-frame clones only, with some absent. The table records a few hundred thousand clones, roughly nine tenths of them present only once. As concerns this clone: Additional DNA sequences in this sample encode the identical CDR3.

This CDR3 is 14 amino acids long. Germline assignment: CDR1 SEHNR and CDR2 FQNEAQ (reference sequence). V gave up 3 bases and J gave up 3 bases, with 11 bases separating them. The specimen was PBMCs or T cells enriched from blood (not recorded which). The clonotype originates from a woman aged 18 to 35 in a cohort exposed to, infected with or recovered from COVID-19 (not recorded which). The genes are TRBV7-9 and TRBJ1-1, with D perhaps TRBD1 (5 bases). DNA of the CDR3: TGTGCCAGCAGCTTGGGAGGGGTGGACACTGAAGCTTTCTTT. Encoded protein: CASSLGGVDTEAFF.